This T cell receptor beta chain came from a study of T cell responses to AZD1222 COVID-19 vaccine. Study as a whole: Second-dose intervals near 4 or 12 weeks were combined. Study-level findings and limits: Vaccination with two AZD1222 doses was followed by a rise in Spike-specific TCR breadth and depth. Donors were mostly white British, more females; clonal diversity possibly underestimated.

With regard to this clone: Its antigen is unknown.

The protocol was immunoSEQ multiplex PCR, while the TCRdb copy is restricted to in-frame clones and leaves out a portion. The sample has approximately 180,000 clones, 70% to 90% seen once. The receptor comes from an adult in good health. The sample here was peripheral blood, taken on day 0 of AZD1222 vaccination.

The CDR3 DNA reads as TGTGCCAGCAGCCCAGGTGGGGGTCGCGGGGGCTACTCCTACGAGCAGTACTTC. This codes for CASSPGGGRGGYSYEQYF. The chain combines TRBV28 with TRBJ2-7; TRBD2 might be the D (7 bases). CDR1 MDHEN and CDR2 SYDVKM come from the germline V gene. The germline V and J ends were trimmed by 6 bases and 0 bases, with 24 bases remaining between them. The CDR3 is made up of 18 amino acids.